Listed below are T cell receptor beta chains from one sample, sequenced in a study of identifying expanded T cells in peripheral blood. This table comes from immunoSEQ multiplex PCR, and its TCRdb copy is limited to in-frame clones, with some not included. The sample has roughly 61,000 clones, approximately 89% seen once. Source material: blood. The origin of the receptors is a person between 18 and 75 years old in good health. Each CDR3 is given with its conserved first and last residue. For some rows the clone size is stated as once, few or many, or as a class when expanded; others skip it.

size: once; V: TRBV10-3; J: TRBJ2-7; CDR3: CAIRHRITYEQYF
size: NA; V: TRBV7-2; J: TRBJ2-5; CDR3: CASSHWGTGGSETQYF
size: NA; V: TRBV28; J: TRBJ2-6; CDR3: CASSPRQPGANVLTF
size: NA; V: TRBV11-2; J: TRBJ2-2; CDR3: CASRRTSGKNTGELFF
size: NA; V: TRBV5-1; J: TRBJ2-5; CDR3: CASSLAGETQYF
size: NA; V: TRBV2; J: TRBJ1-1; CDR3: CASRGAPNTEAFF
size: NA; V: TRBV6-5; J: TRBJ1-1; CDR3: CASSYLGQRNTEAFF
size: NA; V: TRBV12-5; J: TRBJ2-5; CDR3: CASGGVETQYF
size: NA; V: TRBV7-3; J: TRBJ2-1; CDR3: CASSSGSSGYNEQFF
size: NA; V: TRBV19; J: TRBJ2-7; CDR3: CASSKRDFYEQYF
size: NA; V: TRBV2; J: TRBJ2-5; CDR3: CASSVGQRFQETQYF
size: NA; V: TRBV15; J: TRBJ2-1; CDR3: CATSREGIREQFF
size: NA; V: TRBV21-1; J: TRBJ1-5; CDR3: CASSKNSQGRRVSNQPQHF
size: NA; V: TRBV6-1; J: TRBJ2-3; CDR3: CASSTVGGHTDTQYF
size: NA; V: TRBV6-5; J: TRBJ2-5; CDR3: CASSLRTGQETQYF
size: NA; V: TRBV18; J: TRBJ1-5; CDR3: CASSAGTGLQPQHF
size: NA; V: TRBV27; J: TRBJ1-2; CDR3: CASSANRVEGYTF
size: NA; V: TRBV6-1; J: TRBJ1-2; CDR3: CASSEGDYGYTF
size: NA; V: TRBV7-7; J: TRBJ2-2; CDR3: CASSLSPNTGELFF
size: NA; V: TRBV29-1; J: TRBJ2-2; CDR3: CSAFGTSLTGELFF
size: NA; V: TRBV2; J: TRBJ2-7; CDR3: CASRPRGTGDYEQYF
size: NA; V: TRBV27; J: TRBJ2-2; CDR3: CASSFWPPGLLNTGELFF
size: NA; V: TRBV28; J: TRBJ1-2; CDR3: CASSGTGDYGYTF
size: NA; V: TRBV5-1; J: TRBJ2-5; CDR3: CASSLASRLETQYF
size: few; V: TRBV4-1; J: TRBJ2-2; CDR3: CASSQKLATTSTGELFF
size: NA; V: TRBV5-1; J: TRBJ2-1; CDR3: CASSLGQSNEQFF
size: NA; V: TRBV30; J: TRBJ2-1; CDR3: CAWSAHSSYNEQFF